Here is one T cell receptor beta chain with its context. Antigen specificity is unknown. Primed by a sample-barcoded 5' primer and a J-beta primer mix, a second PCR proceeded for roughly 6 to 12 cycles. Each cDNA molecule carried a tag from a template-switch adaptor that contained 12 random nucleotides. TCRdb called the 5' RACE reads again in MiXCR, with one record for every CDR3 protein. The sample includes approximately 850,000 distinct CDR3 sequences, 55% to 75% seen only once; the top ten take 20% to 25%. These data are taken from a study of blood T cells in healthy people across ages. Trimming removed 1 base from V and 13 bases from J, with 17 bases in between. Germline values: CDR1 SGHTA, CDR2 FQGNSA. The CDR3 has 15 amino acids. Study-level results: Since the PBMCs were unsorted, naive and antigen-experienced cells could not be conclusively compared. More naive CD4+ cells and higher diversity marked long-lived donors relative to aged donors.

This sequence was found in a young man in good health. The specimen was blood. The rearrangement links TRBV7-2 to TRBJ1-6; D is unclear. CDR3: CASSLERAYGSPLHF. The CDR3 nucleotides read TGTGCCAGCAGCTTAGAAAGGGCTTACGGTTCGCCCCTCCACTTT.